The 31 T cell receptor beta chains in this list originate from one sample, sequenced in a study of CD8+ T cells in alopecia areata. Extracted RNA was reverse transcribed into cDNA, the sequencing template. Profiling relied on immunoSEQ multiplex PCR, and the TCRdb table lists in-frame clones only, not all of them. The sample consists of fewer than 250,000 clones, approximately 61% of them appearing once. This material consisted of CD4+ T cells sorted from blood, taken at week 0. The receptors here all came from a human donor with alopecia areata.

The V and J genes are TRBV5-1 and TRBJ1-1; D unclear. V dropped 6 bases and J dropped 0 bases, with 15 bases sitting between them. CDR3 size: 15 residues. Germline values: CDR1 SGHRS, CDR2 YFSETQ. CDR3 residues: CASNEGRLVNTEAFF. CDR3 sequence (DNA): TGCGCCAGCAACGAGGGTCGGCTGGTGAACACTGAAGCTTTCTTT.

The gene calls are TRBV30 and TRBJ1-5; TRBD1 matches at 9 bases. The CDR3 consists of 13 residues. Germline values: CDR1 GTSNPN, CDR2 SVGIG (reference sequence). Trimming at V came to 5 bases and at J to 7 bases, leaving 6 bases not matched to a gene. This CDR3 is CAWGGQGLQPQHF. The CDR3 DNA is TGTGCCTGGGGGGGACAGGGTTTGCAGCCCCAGCATTTT.

V usage is TRBV5-6 and J usage is TRBJ2-1; D ambiguous. Germline lookup yields CDR1 SGHDT and CDR2 YYEEEE. The V end was cut by 0 bases, the J end by 5 bases, with 6 bases between. The CDR3 covers 13 residues. CDR3 protein: CASSLASNNEQFF. Written as DNA, the CDR3 is TGTGCCAGCAGCTTGGCCTCTAACAATGAGCAGTTCTTC.

This sequence joins TRBV4-1 and TRBJ1-1; D uncertain. The CDR3 loop spans 14 amino acids. Germline CDR1 and CDR2: MGHRA and YSYEKL. V was cut by 4 bases and J by 0 bases, with 9 bases left in between. This chain's CDR3 is CASSRPGMNTEAFF. CDR3 coding DNA: TGCGCCAGCAGCCGCCCTGGCATGAACACTGAAGCTTTCTTT.

The chain joins TRBV2 to TRBJ1-2, with no clear D. V lost 5 bases and J lost 3, with 10 bases in between. The CDR3 loop spans 13 amino acids. CDR1 is SNHLY, CDR2 FYNNEI, per germline. Here the CDR3 reads CASSLAPDYGYTF. The CDR3 coding sequence is TGTGCCAGCAGTTTGGCTCCGGACTATGGCTACACCTTC.

Details on this clone: A read error may account for a junction end that differs from germline. The chain has TRBV5-4 and TRBJ2-3; D possibly corresponds to TRBD2 (6 bases). This CDR3 is 13 amino acids long. Germline assignment: CDR1 SGHNT and CDR2 YYREEE (reference sequence). DNA of the CDR3: TGTACCAGCAGCTTGATGGGAGGAGATACGCAGTATTTT. The encoded protein is CTSSLMGGDTQYF.

This rearrangement joins TRBV9 to TRBJ1-4, with 7 bases that match TRBD1. Germline V gene lookup returns CDR1 SGDLS and CDR2 YYNGEE. The CDR3 sequence is 16 residues long. Germline trimming cut 4 bases from V and 5 bases from J; bases unmatched to any gene: 11. The CDR3 nucleotides read TGTGCCAGCAGCCCCGATCCAGGGGGGGAGAATGAAAAACTGTTTTTT. As protein: CASSPDPGGENEKLFF.

The V gene is TRBV30, the J gene TRBJ2-4, with D possibly TRBD1 on 6 matching bases. Between the trimmed V and J ends, which lost 0 bases and 6 bases, there was a span of 12 bases. There are 14 residues in the CDR3. Per the germline V gene, CDR1 is GTSNPN and CDR2 is SVGIG (reference sequence). DNA of the CDR3: TGTGCCTGGAGTGTGACCAGGGGCTTAAACATTCAGTACTTC. Translated: CAWSVTRGLNIQYF.

With respect to this clone: Different DNA sequences within this sample yield the same CDR3. The chain recombines TRBV11-2 with TRBJ1-5; TRBD1 matches 7 bases. This CDR3 has 13 amino acids. CDR1 is SGHAT and CDR2 is FQNNGV in the germline V gene. V gave up 5 bases and J gave up 7 bases; unmatched junction bases: 5. In DNA, the CDR3 is TGTGCCAGCAGCCTCGACAGGGCCCAGCCCCAGCATTTT. This codes for CASSLDRAQPQHF.

This sequence joins TRBV11-2 and TRBJ2-3; no definite D call. The germline CDR1 and CDR2 sequences are SGHAT and FQNNGV. There are 12 residues in the CDR3. Trimming took 5 bases from V and 8 from J, leaving 11 bases between them. The chain's CDR3 is CASSPNPSTQYF. The DNA for the CDR3 is TGTGCCAGCAGCCCCAATCCTTCTACGCAGTATTTT.

This rearrangement joins TRBV5-1 to TRBJ1-1; possibly TRBD1 for D (5 bases). V was pared by 1 base and J by 4 bases, with 11 bases between. The germline gives CDR1 SGHRS, CDR2 YFSETQ. The CDR3 covers 14 residues. As DNA, the CDR3 is TGCGCCAGCAGCTTGTCAGGGCCGAGCACTGAAGCTTTCTTT. This codes for CASSLSGPSTEAFF. Drawing the rest from reference TRBV5-1 and TRBJ1-1, the complete variable domain is KAGVTQTPRYLIKTRGQQVTLSCSPISGHRSVSWYQQTPGQGLQFLFEYFSETQRNKGNFPGRFSGRQFSNSRSEMNVSTLELGDSALYLCASSLSGPSTEAFFGQGTRLTVV.

This clone has more than one count but fewer than ten. The gene calls are TRBV5-1 and TRBJ2-2; 8 bases fit TRBD2. The CDR3 is 14 amino acids. Germline CDR1 reads SGHRS; CDR2 reads YFSETQ. The trim removed 6 bases at V and 4 bases at J, leaving 5 bases unmatched. For the CDR3, the DNA is TGCGCCAGCACAGAACGGGAGGGCACCGGGGAGCTGTTTTTT. Protein product: CASTEREGTGELFF.

The chain has TRBV7-2 and TRBJ2-7; a weak D match, TRBD2 (7 bases). V was trimmed by 1 base and J by 6 bases, leaving 13 bases between them. CDR1 and CDR2 from the germline V gene are SGHTA and FQGNSA. CDR3 length: 14 residues. Here the CDR3 DNA reads TGTGCCAGCAGCTTAGAGGGGGGGCGCCCCGAGCAGTACTTC. Its translation: CASSLEGGRPEQYF.

This chain joins TRBV4-1 and TRBJ1-2; 7 bases are a match to TRBD1. The CDR3 sequence is 16 residues long. The trim removed 1 base at V and 4 bases at J, leaving 9 bases unmatched. Per the germline V gene, CDR1 is MGHRA and CDR2 is YSYEKL. For the CDR3, the DNA is TGCGCCAGCAGCCAAGGGGCAGGGGGGTTATTCTATGGCTACACCTTC. It yields the protein CASSQGAGGLFYGYTF.

The V call is TRBV6-1, the J call TRBJ1-6, with D hard to call. Germline values: CDR1 MNHNS, CDR2 SASEGT. The CDR3 runs 18 residues. V shed 1 base and J shed 0 bases, with 13 bases lying between them. CDR3 protein: CASSEGMIASSYNSPLHF. CDR3 nucleotide sequence: TGTGCCAGCAGTGAAGGAATGATCGCTAGCTCCTATAATTCACCCCTCCACTTT.

V is TRBV4-1 and J is TRBJ2-4; TRBD1 matches 11 bases. Losses at the gene ends were 6 bases for V and 8 bases for J; bases not matched to a gene: 9. CDR1 and CDR2 (germline): MGHRA, YSYEKL. The CDR3 spans 15 residues. CDR3: CASRDPGTGGDIQYF. CDR3 coding DNA: TGCGCCAGCAGAGATCCCGGGACAGGGGGGGACATTCAGTACTTC.

This clone has just a few counts. This chain uses TRBV7-3 with TRBJ2-5, with 9 bases aligning to TRBD2. Judging by the DNA end, TRBJ2-7 fits better; the J call may be wrong. Germline loops: CDR1 SGHTA, CDR2 FQGTGA. The CDR3 loop spans 16 amino acids. The DNA for the CDR3 is TGTGCCAGCAGCTCAACACTAGCGGGTGGCTCCTACGAGCAGTACTTC. The encoded protein is CASSSTLAGGSYEQYF.

The CDR3 here is CATSRAGEETQYF. The CDR3 DNA follows: TGTGCCACCAGCAGAGCAGGAGAAGAGACCCAGTACTTC. This chain uses TRBV15 with TRBJ2-5; D is unclear. CDR1 LNHNV and CDR2 YYDKDF come from the germline V gene (reference sequence). This CDR3 comprises 13 residues. V lost 1 base and J 3 bases, leaving 6 bases between the germline ends.

This clone was detected once. The chain recombines TRBV5-4 with TRBJ2-5; possible D gene TRBD1, 6 bases. Trimming took off 4 bases at V and 5 bases at J, with 15 bases between the two ends. Germline-derived CDR1 and CDR2 are SGHNT and YYREEE (reference sequence). The CDR3 has 14 amino acids. DNA for the CDR3: TGTGCCAGCAGCCTACAGGGTAGGCAGGAGACCCAGTACTTC. Its translation: CASSLQGRQETQYF.

The CDR3 DNA is TGCGCCAGCAGTCAATTCTACACACGCCCCCGTTCTGGGAACACTGAAGCTTTCTTT. Translating it yields CASSQFYTRPRSGNTEAFF. The chain has TRBV23-1 and TRBJ1-1; unclear D gene. TRBV23-1 belongs to the ORF category, with a function that is uncertain. There are 19 residues in the CDR3. Between the trimmed V and J ends, which lost 1 base and 1 base, there was a span of 22 bases.

The rearrangement joins TRBV18 to TRBJ2-7; the D gene is possibly TRBD1 (6 bases). The ends were cut back, 4 bases at V and 3 bases at J, with 10 bases in the middle. The germline CDR1 and CDR2 sequences are KGHSH and LQKENI. CDR3 length equals 13 residues. CDR3 amino acids: CASSQGHNYEQYF. The CDR3 nucleotides read TGTGCCAGCTCACAGGGACACAACTACGAGCAGTACTTC. Filled out from reference TRBV18 and TRBJ2-7, the complete variable domain reads NAGVMQNPRHLVRRRGQEARLRCSPMKGHSHVYWYRQLPEEGLKFMVYLQKENIIDESGMPKERFSAEFPKEGPSILRIQQVVRGDSAAYFCASSQGHNYEQYFGPGTRLTVT.

V and J are TRBV4-1 and TRBJ2-2; 7 nucleotides match TRBD1. Per the germline V gene, CDR1 is MGHRA and CDR2 is YSYEKL. J gave up 4 bases and V 0 bases, and 8 bases lay outside the gene matches. CDR3 length: 17 amino acids. The chain's CDR3 is CASSQDLRGLSTGELFF. CDR3 bases: TGCGCCAGCAGCCAAGATCTGAGGGGGCTGAGCACCGGGGAGCTGTTTTTT.

The chain recombines TRBV6-6 with TRBJ2-2, with 7 nucleotides matching TRBD1. The ends lost 4 bases at V and 4 bases at J; junction bases unmatched: 9. The CDR3 spans 16 residues. Germline V CDR1 and CDR2: MNHNY, SVGAGI (reference sequence). CDR3 residues: CASSFQRQGRTGELFF. The CDR3 coding sequence is TGTGCCAGCAGTTTCCAGAGACAGGGCCGCACCGGGGAGCTGTTTTTT.

The V and J genes are TRBV29-1 and TRBJ2-6; possible D gene TRBD1, 6 bases. CDR3 length: 15 amino acids. The V end was cut by 5 bases, the J end by 0 bases, with 11 bases between. The V gene's germline CDR1 is SQVTM and CDR2 ANQGSEA. The DNA of the CDR3 is TGCAGCGTTTATGGACAGCGCTCTGGGGCCAACGTCCTGACTTTC. Protein: CSVYGQRSGANVLTF.

The chain is built from TRBV2 and TRBJ2-7; 9 nucleotides align to TRBD1. CDR3 length: 13 residues. V lost 8 bases and J lost 3; bases outside the gene matches: 5. The germline gives CDR1 SNHLY, CDR2 FYNNEI. CDR3 nucleotide sequence: TGTGCCAGCCGCGGGACAGGGAACTACGAGCAGTACTTC. This sequence encodes CASRGTGNYEQYF.

The chain couples TRBV5-6 to TRBJ2-2, with a possible D match to TRBD2 (5 bases). V lost 1 base and J lost 3, with 13 bases in between. The CDR3 consists of 16 residues. CDR1 is SGHDT, CDR2 YYEEEE, per germline. The CDR3 here is CASSLSGSAYTGELFF. The CDR3 bases are TGTGCCAGCAGCTTGAGCGGTAGCGCCTACACCGGGGAGCTGTTTTTT.

With regard to this clone: Different DNA sequences within this sample yield the same CDR3. The V and J genes are TRBV5-1 and TRBJ2-7, with D possibly being TRBD1 (5 bases). Germline V CDR1 and CDR2: SGHRS, YFSETQ. The CDR3 is 14 amino acids. V lost 0 bases, J lost 2 bases, and 9 bases lay in between. The CDR3 bases are TGCGCCAGCAGCTTGGCCGGACAAGCCTACGAGCAGTACTTC. As protein: CASSLAGQAYEQYF.

This clone was seen only a few times. The chain combines TRBV7-7 with TRBJ2-1, with D possibly being TRBD2 (6 bases). CDR1 SSHAT and CDR2 FNYEAQ come from the germline V gene (reference sequence). The CDR3 sequence is 15 residues long. V lost 5 bases and J 2 bases, leaving 13 bases between the germline ends. Written as DNA, the CDR3 is TGTGCCAGCAGCCCGGGGACTCAAACCTACAATGAGCAGTTCTTC. Translating it yields CASSPGTQTYNEQFF.

The chain joins TRBV29-1 to TRBJ2-5; D might be TRBD2 (5 bases). V dropped 7 bases and J dropped 0 bases, with 15 bases sitting between them. Germline CDR1 reads SQVTM; CDR2 reads ANQGSEA. The CDR3 has 14 residues. The CDR3, as DNA: TGCAGCGCCTCATCAACCGGGAACCAAGAGACCCAGTACTTC. Translation: CSASSTGNQETQYF.

This chain's CDR3 is CASSSTDTANQPQHF. The DNA of the CDR3 is TGTGCCAGCAGTTCGACCGACACTGCAAATCAGCCCCAGCATTTT. The chain carries TRBV6-5 and TRBJ1-5; no clear D gene. Trimming removed 4 bases from V and 4 bases from J, with 14 bases in between. This CDR3 spans 15 amino acids. From germline, CDR1 is MNHEY and CDR2 SVGAGI.

The V and J genes are TRBV30 and TRBJ2-7; D remains unclear. The CDR3 spans 11 residues. Germline assignment: CDR1 GTSNPN and CDR2 SVGIG (reference sequence). The V and J ends lost 2 bases and 6 bases respectively, with 8 bases between them. This CDR3 reads CAWSLVTEQYF. In DNA form, the CDR3 reads TGTGCCTGGAGTTTAGTTACCGAGCAGTACTTC.